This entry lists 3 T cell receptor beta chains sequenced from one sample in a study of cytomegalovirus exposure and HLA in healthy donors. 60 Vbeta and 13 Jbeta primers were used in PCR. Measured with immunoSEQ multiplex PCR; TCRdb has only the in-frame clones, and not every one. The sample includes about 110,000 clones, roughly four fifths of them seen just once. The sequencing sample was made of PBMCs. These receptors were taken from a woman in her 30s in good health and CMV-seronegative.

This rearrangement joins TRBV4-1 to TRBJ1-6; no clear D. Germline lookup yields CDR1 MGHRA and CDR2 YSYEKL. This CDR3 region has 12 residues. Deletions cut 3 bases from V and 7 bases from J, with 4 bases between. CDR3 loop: CASSHENSPLHF. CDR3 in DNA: TGCGCCAGCAGCCATGAGAATTCACCCCTCCACTTT.

CDR3 loop: CASGQGARQPQHF. The DNA for the CDR3 is TGTGCCAGCGGACAGGGGGCACGTCAGCCCCAGCATTTT. V and J are TRBV19 and TRBJ1-5; 11 bases line up with TRBD1. CDR1 is LNHDA, CDR2 SQIVND, per germline (reference sequence). The CDR3 is 13 amino acids. With V trimmed by 9 bases and J by 6 bases, 4 bases remained unmatched.

The CDR3 protein is CASSQDWTGGSGTMNTEAFF. The CDR3 nucleotides read TGCGCCAGCAGCCAAGATTGGACAGGGGGCTCCGGAACCATGAACACTGAAGCTTTCTTT. The chain has TRBV4-3 and TRBJ1-1; 11 nucleotides agree with TRBD1. Trimming removed 0 bases from V and 0 bases from J; junction bases left unmatched: 12. This CDR3 has 20 residues. The V gene's germline CDR1 is LGHNA and CDR2 YSLEER.